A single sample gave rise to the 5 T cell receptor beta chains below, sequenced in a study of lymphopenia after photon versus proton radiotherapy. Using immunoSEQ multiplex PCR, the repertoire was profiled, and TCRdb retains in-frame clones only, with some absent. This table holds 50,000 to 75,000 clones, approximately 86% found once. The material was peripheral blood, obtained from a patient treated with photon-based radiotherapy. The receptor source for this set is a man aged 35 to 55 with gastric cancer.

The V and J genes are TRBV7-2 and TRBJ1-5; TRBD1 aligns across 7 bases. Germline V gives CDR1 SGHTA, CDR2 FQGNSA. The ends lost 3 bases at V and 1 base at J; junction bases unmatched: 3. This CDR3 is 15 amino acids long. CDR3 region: CASSLATGSNQPQHF. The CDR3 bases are TGTGCCAGCAGCTTGGCGACAGGGAGCAATCAGCCCCAGCATTTT.

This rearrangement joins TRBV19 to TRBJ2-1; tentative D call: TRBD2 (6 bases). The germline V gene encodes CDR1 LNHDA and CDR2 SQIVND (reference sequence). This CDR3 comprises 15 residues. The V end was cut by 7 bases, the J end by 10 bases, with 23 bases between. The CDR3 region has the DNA TGTGCCAGTACCGACCCTAGACTAGACGCTAGCGAGCAGTTCTTC. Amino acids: CASTDPRLDASEQFF. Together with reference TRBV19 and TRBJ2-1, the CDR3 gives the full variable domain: DGGITQSPKYLFRKEGQNVTLSCEQNLNHDAMYWYRQDPGQGLRLIYYSQIVNDFQKGDIAEGYSVSREKKESFPLTVTSAQKNPTAFYLCASTDPRLDASEQFFGPGTRLTVL.

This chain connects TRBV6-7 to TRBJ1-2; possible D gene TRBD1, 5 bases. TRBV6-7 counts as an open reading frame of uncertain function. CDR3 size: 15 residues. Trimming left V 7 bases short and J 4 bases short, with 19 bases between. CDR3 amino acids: CASNPYPSGFYGYTF. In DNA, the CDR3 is TGTGCCAGCAATCCTTACCCCTCAGGGTTCTATGGCTACACCTTC.

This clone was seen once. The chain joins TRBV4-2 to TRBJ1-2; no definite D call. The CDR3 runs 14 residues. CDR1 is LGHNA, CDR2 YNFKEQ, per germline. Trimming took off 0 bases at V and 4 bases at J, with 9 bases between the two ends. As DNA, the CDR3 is TGTGCCAGCAGCCAAGATCCGACTTCCTATGGCTACACCTTC. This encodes CASSQDPTSYGYTF.

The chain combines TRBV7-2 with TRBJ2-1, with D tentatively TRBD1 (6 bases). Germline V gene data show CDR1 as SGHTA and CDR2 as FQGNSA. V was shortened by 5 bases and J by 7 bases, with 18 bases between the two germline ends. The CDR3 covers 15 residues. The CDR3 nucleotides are TGTGCCAGCAGCCCTAGGACAGTTTCGGGTAATGAGCAGTTCTTC. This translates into CASSPRTVSGNEQFF.